This TCR beta chain was sequenced in a study of beta chain features in type 1 diabetes. Study-wide points: TCRB CDR3 length was moderately but significantly reduced in all four CD4+ subsets of Type 1 diabetes patients.

Trimming removed 1 base from V and 3 bases from J, with 13 bases in between. The CDR3 spans 15 residues. Germline CDR1 reads KGHSH; CDR2 reads LQKENI. Investigators reverse transcribed all isolated RNA, so they sequenced expressed TCRB transcripts. The assay was immunoSEQ multiplex PCR, and TCRdb's table has in-frame clones only and misses some. The profile shows 300,000 to 350,000 clones, over 7% of them singletons. This clone was seen more than once but under ten times. Its antigen is still unknown. The source material was central memory CD4+ T cells from blood. The receptor was isolated from a man aged 30-40 years with type 1 diabetes. The J gene is TRBJ2-7, the V gene TRBV18; no reliable D call. The CDR3 loop is CASSPLSAELYEQYF. CDR3 nucleotide sequence: TGTGCCAGCTCACCACTCTCGGCAGAACTCTACGAGCAGTACTTC.